The present T cell receptor beta chain was sequenced within a study of patients and donors after allogeneic stem cell transplantation. MiXCR, applied by TCRdb to the RT-PCR reads, yields one record per CDR3 protein. Among some 160,000 distinct CDR3 sequences listed, approximately 25% were seen once. The CDR3 runs to 17 residues. Germline V lookup: CDR1 MNHEY, CDR2 SVGAGI. The V end was cut by 0 bases, the J end by 0 bases, with 12 bases between. The TCR was taken from a human donor who was either an allogeneic HSCT recipient or a stem cell or donor lymphocyte infusion donor (not recorded which). It is not recorded whose cells these are; they may come from a transplant donor. This rearrangement joins TRBV6-5 to TRBJ2-1, with D hard to call. The sample taken for sequencing was blood, either unsorted or a sorted T cell fraction (not recorded which). The CDR3 DNA reads as TGTGCCAGCAGTTACTCATGGGGAACTCCCTCCTACAATGAGCAGTTCTTC. Translation gives CASSYSWGTPSYNEQFF.